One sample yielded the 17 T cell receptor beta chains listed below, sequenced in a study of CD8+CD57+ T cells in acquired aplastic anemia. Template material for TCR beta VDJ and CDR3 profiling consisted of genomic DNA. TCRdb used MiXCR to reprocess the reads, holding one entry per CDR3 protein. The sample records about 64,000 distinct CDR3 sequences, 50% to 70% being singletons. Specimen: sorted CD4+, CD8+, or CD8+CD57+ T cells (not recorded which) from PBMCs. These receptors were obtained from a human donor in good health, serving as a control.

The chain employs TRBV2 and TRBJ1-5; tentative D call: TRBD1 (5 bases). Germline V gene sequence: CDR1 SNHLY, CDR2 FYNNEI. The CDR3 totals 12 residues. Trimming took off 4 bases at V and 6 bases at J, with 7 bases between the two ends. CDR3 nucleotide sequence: TGTGCCAGCAGTGGGGGGTCTCAGCCCCAGCATTTT. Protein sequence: CASSGGSQPQHF.

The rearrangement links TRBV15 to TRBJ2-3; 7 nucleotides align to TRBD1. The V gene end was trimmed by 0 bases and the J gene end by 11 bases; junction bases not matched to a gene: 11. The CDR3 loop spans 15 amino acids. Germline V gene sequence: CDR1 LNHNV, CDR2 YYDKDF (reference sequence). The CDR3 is CATSRDPPGDSEQYF. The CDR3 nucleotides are TGTGCCACCAGCAGAGATCCACCCGGGGACAGTGAGCAGTATTTT.

CDR3 nucleotide sequence: TGTGCCATCAGGGGACAGGGGCAGGACGAAAAACTGTTTTTT. Its translation: CAIRGQGQDEKLFF. This chain connects TRBV10-3 to TRBJ1-4, with TRBD1 matching over 10 bases. From germline, CDR1 is ENHRY and CDR2 SYGVKD. The CDR3 is 14 amino acids. J gave up 8 bases and V 6 bases, and 6 bases lay outside the gene matches.

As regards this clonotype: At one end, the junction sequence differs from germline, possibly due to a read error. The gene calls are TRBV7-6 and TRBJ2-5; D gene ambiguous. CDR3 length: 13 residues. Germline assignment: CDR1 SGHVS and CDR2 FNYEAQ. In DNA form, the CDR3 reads TGTGCTAGCAGCTTAGATAGTATCGAGACCCAGTACTTC. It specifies CASSLDSIETQYF. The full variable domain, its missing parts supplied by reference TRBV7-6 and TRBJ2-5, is GAGVSQSPRYKVTKRGQDVALRCDPISGHVSLYWYRQALGQGPEFLTYFNYEAQQDKSGLPNDRFSAERPEGSISTLTIQRTEQRDSAMYRCASSLDSIETQYFGPGTRLLVL.

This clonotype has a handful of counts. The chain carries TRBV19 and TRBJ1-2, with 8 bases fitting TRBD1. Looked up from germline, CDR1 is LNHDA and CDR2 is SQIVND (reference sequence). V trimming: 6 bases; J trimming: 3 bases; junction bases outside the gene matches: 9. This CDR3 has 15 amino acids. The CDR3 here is CASSNDRGLYYGYTF. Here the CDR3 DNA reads TGTGCCAGTAGCAACGACAGGGGTTTATACTATGGCTACACCTTC.

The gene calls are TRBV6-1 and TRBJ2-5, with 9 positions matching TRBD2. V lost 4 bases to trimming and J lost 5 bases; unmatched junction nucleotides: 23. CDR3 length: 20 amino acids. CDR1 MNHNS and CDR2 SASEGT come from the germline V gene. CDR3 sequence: CASSVHSGRAGTSLRETQYF. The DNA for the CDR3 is TGTGCCAGCAGTGTACATAGCGGAAGGGCCGGGACTAGCCTTAGGGAGACCCAGTACTTC.

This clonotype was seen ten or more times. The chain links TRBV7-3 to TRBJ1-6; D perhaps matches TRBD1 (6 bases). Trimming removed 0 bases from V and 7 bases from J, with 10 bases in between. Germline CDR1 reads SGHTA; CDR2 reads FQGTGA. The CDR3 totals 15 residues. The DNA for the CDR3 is TGTGCCAGCAGCTTAACGGGACAAAGGAATTCACCCCTCCACTTT. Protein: CASSLTGQRNSPLHF.

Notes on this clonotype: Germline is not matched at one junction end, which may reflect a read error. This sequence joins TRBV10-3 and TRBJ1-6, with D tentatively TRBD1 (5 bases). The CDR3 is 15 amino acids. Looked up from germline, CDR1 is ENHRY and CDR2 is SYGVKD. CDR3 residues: CASSWDVIRNSPLHF. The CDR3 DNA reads TGTGCCAGCAGTTGGGACGTAATACGTAATTCACCCCTCCACTTT.

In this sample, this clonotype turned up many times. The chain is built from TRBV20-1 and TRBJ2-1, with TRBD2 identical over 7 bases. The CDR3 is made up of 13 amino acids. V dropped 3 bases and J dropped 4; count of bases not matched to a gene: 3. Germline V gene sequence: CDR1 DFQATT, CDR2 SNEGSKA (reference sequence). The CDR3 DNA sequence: TGCAGTGCTAGTCCAGCGGGATACAATGAGCAGTTCTTC. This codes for CSASPAGYNEQFF.

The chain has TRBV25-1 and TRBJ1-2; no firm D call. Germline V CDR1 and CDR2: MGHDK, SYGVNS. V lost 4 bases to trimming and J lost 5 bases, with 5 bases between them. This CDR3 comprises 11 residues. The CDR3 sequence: CASSGGYGYTF. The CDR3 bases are TGTGCCAGCAGTGGCGGGTATGGCTACACCTTC.

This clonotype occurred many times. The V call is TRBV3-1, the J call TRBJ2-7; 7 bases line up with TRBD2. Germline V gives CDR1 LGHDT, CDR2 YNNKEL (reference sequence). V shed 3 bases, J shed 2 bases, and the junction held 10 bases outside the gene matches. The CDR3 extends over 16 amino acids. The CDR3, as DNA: TGTGCCAGCAGCCAGGGGAGCGGGAAAGGCCCCTACGAGCAGTACTTC. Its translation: CASSQGSGKGPYEQYF.

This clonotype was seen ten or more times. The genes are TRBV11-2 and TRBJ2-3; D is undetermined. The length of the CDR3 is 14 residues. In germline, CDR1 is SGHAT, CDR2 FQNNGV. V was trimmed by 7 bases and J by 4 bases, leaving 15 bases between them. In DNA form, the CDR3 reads TGTGCCAGCACCCCTGGCATTCGGGCAGATACGCAGTATTTT. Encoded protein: CASTPGIRADTQYF.

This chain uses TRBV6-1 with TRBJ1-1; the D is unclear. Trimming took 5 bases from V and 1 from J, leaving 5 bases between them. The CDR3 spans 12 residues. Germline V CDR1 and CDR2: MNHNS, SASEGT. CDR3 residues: CASSPQNTEAFF. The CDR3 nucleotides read TGTGCCAGCAGTCCACAGAACACTGAAGCTTTCTTT.

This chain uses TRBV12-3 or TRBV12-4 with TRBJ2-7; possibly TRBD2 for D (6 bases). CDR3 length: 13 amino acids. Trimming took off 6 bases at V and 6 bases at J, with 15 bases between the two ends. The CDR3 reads CASSQGLVGEQYF. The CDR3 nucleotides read TGTGCCAGCAGCCAGGGACTGGTAGGCGAGCAGTACTTC.

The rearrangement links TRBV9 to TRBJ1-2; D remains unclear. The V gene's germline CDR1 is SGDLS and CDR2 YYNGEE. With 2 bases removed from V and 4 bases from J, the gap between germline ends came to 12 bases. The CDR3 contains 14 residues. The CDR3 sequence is CASSVRAGGYGYTF. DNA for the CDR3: TGTGCCAGCAGCGTGAGGGCGGGAGGCTATGGCTACACCTTC.

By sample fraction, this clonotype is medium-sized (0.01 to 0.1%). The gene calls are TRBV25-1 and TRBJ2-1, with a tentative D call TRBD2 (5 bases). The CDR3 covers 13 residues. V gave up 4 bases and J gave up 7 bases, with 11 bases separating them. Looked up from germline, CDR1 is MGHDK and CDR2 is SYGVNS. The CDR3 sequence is CASSVSGVNEQFF. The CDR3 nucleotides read TGTGCCAGCAGTGTTTCCGGGGTGAATGAGCAGTTCTTC.

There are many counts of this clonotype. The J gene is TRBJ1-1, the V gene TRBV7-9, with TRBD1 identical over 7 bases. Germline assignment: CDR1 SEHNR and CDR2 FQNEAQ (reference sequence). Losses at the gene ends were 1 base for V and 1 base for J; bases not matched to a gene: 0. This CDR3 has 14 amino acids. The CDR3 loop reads CASSLEGANTEAFF. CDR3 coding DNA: TGTGCCAGCAGCTTAGAGGGGGCGAACACTGAAGCTTTCTTT.